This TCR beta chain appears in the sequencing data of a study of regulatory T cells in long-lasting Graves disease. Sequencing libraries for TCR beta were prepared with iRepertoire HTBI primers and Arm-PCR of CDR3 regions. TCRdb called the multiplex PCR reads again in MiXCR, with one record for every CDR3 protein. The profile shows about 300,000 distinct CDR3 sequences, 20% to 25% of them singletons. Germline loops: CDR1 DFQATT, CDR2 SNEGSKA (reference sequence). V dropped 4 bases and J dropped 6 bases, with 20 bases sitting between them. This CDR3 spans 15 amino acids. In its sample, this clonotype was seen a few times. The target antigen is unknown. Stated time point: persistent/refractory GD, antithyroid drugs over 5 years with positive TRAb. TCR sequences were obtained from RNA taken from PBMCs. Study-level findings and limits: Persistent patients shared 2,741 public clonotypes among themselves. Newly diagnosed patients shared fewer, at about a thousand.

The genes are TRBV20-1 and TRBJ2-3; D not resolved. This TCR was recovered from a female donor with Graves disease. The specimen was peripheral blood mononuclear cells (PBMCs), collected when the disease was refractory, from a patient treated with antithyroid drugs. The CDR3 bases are TGCAGTGCTACGATGGACCCGCCTCTACAGGATACGCAGTATTTT. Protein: CSATMDPPLQDTQYF.